A selection of T cell receptor beta chains follows, all from one sample in a study of beta chain features in type 1 diabetes. Here immunoSEQ multiplex PCR was the method, and the copy in TCRdb shows in-frame clones only, minus some. The sample yields approximately 150,000 clones, about 13% seen once. The sequencing input was central memory CD4+ T cells from blood. These receptors came from a man aged 18 to 30 with type 1 diabetes. CDR3s leave out the opening cysteine and the closing phenylalanine or tryptophan. Some rows mark clone size as missing; the rest say once, few, many or name a class of expanded clone.

clone_size: NA; v_call: TRBV25-1; j_call: TRBJ2-1; cdr3_aa: ASSDPGTGGIDEQF
clone_size: NA; v_call: TRBV28; j_call: TRBJ1-5; cdr3_aa: ASSGGNQPQH
clone_size: NA; v_call: TRBV5-8; j_call: TRBJ2-3; cdr3_aa: ASSPGTGGTDTQY
clone_size: few; v_call: TRBV5-1; j_call: TRBJ1-2; cdr3_aa: ASSGQTDYGYT
clone_size: NA; v_call: TRBV10-3; j_call: TRBJ1-1; cdr3_aa: AISERAMGITEAF
clone_size: few; v_call: TRBV18; j_call: TRBJ2-7; cdr3_aa: ASSPGQGAYEQY
clone_size: NA; v_call: TRBV5-1; j_call: TRBJ2-1; cdr3_aa: ASTGYNEQF
clone_size: NA; v_call: TRBV4-2; j_call: TRBJ2-7; cdr3_aa: ASSQAGISSYEQY
clone_size: many; v_call: TRBV30; j_call: TRBJ1-1; cdr3_aa: AWSRSNTEAF
clone_size: once; v_call: TRBV18; j_call: TRBJ1-2; cdr3_aa: ASSPPEGYGYT
clone_size: few; v_call: TRBV7-2; j_call: TRBJ2-7; cdr3_aa: ASRRGRAAGEQY
clone_size: few; v_call: TRBV29-1; j_call: TRBJ1-3; cdr3_aa: SGAAQLSGNTIY
clone_size: NA; v_call: TRBV7-9; j_call: TRBJ1-6; cdr3_aa: ASSLGGTDPTSPLH
clone_size: NA; v_call: TRBV7-3; j_call: TRBJ2-1; cdr3_aa: ASSSAGASYNEQF
clone_size: NA; v_call: TRBV2; j_call: TRBJ1-4; cdr3_aa: ASRPEDEKLF
clone_size: NA; v_call: TRBV27; j_call: TRBJ1-2; cdr3_aa: ASSRTGNNYGYT
clone_size: NA; v_call: TRBV30; j_call: TRBJ1-1; cdr3_aa: AWSVLEGEGAF
clone_size: few; v_call: TRBV29-1; j_call: TRBJ2-1; cdr3_aa: SVVGLQNEQF
clone_size: few; v_call: TRBV30; j_call: TRBJ1-3; cdr3_aa: AWTPKLGSGNTIY
clone_size: NA; v_call: TRBV7-2; j_call: TRBJ1-2; cdr3_aa: ASSLEAAASNYGYT
clone_size: few; v_call: TRBV6-5; j_call: TRBJ2-2; cdr3_aa: ASSRLRDTTGELF